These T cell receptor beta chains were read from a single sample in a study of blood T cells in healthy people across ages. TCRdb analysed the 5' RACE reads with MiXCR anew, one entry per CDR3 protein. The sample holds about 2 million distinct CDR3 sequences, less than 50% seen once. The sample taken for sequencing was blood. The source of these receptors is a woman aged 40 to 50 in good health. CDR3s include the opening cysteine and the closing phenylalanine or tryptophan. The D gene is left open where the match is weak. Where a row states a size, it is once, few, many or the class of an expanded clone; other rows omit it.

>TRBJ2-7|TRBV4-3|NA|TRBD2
CASSSRLAGVLTYEQYF
TGCGCCAGCAGCTCTCGACTAGCGGGGGTGCTAACCTACGAGCAGTACTTC
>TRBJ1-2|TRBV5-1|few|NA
CASSQQAPWIHTF
TGCGCCAGCAGCCAACAGGCTCCTTGGATTCACACCTTC
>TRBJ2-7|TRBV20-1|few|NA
CSARDLYEQYF
TGCAGTGCTAGAGATCTCTACGAGCAGTACTTC
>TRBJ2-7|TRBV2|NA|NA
CASSRQLIYEQYF
TGTGCCAGCAGTAGACAGTTAATCTACGAGCAGTACTTC
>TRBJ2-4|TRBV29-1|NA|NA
CSALGRAKNIQYF
TGCAGCGCCTTAGGCAGGGCCAAAAACATTCAGTACTTC
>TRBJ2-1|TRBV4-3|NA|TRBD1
CASSQRQGTETQFF
TGCGCCAGCAGCCAACGACAGGGGACAGAGACCCAGTTCTTC
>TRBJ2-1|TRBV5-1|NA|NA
CASGLRGVDEQFF
TGCGCCAGCGGCTTGAGGGGCGTCGATGAGCAGTTCTTC
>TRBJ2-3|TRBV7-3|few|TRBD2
CASSPGGVTTDTQYF
TGTGCCAGCAGCCCGGGGGGGGTCACCACAGATACGCAGTATTTT
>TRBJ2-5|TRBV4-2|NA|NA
CASSHSSGIQETQYF
TGTGCCAGCAGCCATTCGTCAGGGATCCAAGAGACCCAGTACTTC
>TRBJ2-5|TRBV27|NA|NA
CASSPQGIMGETQYF
TGTGCCAGCAGTCCACAGGGTATAATGGGGGAGACCCAGTACTTC
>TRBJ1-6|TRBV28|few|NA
CASARRILHF
TGTGCCAGCGCGAGAAGAATACTCCACTTT